Reported below is one T cell receptor (beta chain). Its antigen remains unknown. This specimen belongs to a study of T cell responses to AZD1222 COVID-19 vaccine. Study-wide points: Spike-specific TCR depth and breadth grew after two AZD1222 doses. Repertoires were obtained solely post-peak T cell response. Reportedly, nearly half of unique spike TCRs recognized epitopes outside B.1.351/B.1.1.7 mutations. The donor group comprised mostly white British people and more females; the analysis possibly underestimated clonal diversity.

The data were produced by immunoSEQ multiplex PCR, yet TCRdb's version contains in-frame clones alone and is incomplete. The sample has some 30,000 clones; 90% to 95% are singletons. The receptor was derived from an adult in good health. The material sequenced was peripheral blood, taken on day 0 of AZD1222 vaccination.

The DNA for the CDR3 is TGTGCCAGCAGCCCCTACCCCGGGGCGAGCGAAGCTTTCTTT. Translating gives CASSPYPGASEAFF. The chain is built from TRBV7-2 and TRBJ1-1, with D maybe TRBD1 (5 bases). CDR1 and CDR2 (germline): SGHTA, FQGNSA. This CDR3 has 14 amino acids. Trimming left V 5 bases short and J 8 bases short, with 18 bases between.